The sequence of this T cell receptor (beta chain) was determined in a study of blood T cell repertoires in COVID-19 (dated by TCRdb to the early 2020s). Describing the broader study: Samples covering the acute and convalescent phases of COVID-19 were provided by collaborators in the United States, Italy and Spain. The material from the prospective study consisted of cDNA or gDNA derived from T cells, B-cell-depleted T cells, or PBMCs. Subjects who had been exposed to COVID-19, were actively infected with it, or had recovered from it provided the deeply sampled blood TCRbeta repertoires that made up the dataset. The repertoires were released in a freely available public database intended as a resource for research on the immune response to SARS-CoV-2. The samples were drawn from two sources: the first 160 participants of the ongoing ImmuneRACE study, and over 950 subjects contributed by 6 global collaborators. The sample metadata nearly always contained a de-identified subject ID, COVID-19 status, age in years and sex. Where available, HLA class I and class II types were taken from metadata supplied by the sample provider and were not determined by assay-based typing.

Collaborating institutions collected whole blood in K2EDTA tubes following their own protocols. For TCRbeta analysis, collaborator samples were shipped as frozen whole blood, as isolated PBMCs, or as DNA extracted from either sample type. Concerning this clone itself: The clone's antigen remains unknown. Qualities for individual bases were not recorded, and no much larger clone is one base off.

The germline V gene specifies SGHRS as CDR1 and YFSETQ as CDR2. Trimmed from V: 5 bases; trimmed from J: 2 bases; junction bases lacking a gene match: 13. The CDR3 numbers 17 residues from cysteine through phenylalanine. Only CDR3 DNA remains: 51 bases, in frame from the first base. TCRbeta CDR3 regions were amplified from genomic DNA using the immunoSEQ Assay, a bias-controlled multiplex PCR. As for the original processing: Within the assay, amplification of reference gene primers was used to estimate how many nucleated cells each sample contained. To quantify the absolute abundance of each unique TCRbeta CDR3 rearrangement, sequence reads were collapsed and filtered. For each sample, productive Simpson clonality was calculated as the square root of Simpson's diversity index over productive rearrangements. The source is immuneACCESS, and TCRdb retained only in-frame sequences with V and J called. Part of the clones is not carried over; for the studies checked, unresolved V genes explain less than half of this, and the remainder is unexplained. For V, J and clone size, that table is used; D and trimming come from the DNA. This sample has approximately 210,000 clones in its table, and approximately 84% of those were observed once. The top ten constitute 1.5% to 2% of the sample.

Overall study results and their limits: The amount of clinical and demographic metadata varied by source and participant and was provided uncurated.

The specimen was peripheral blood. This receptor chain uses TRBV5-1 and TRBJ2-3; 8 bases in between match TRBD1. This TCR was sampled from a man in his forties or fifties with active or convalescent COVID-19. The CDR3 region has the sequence CASSRSRGTGTTDTQYF. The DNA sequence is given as TGCGCCAGCAGTCGCTCCAGAGGGACAGGTACCACAGATACGCAGTATTTT.